These 24 T cell receptor beta chains came from one sample sequenced in a study of cytomegalovirus exposure and HLA in healthy donors. Repertoires were generated with immunoSEQ multiplex PCR, while TCRdb's copy carries only in-frame clones and drops some. This table has around 150,000 clones, about nine tenths appearing once. Sequenced input: PBMCs. These receptor sequences come from a man aged 18 to 30 in good health and CMV-seronegative.

This chain uses TRBV5-6 with TRBJ1-5; D is unresolved. Trimming cost V 1 base and J 0 bases, with 11 bases left between them. CDR3 size: 16 residues. From germline, CDR1 is SGHDT and CDR2 YYEEEE. This chain's CDR3 is CASSLSANYSNQPQHF. The CDR3 region has the DNA TGTGCCAGCAGCTTGTCGGCAAACTATAGCAATCAGCCCCAGCATTTT.

This chain uses TRBV5-4 with TRBJ2-1; 14 nucleotides match TRBD2. This CDR3 contains 17 residues. J was trimmed by 7 bases and V by 3 bases; bases with no gene match: 9. Germline values: CDR1 SGHNT, CDR2 YYREEE (reference sequence). Written as DNA, the CDR3 is TGTGCCAGCAGCTCGACTAGCGGGGGGGCCTTGTGGAATGAGCAGTTCTTC. It specifies CASSSTSGGALWNEQFF.

The gene calls are TRBV6-1 and TRBJ1-4; D may be TRBD1 (6 bases). The CDR3 covers 13 residues. Germline V lookup: CDR1 MNHNS, CDR2 SASEGT. V lost 6 bases, J lost 6 bases, and 11 bases lay in between. CDR3 sequence (DNA): TGTGCCAGCAGAACAGGGAACTATGAAAAACTGTTTTTT. It specifies CASRTGNYEKLFF.

This clone was seen only a few times. The CDR3 region has the DNA TGTGCCAGCAGTCCACCGGGACAGGGGATCGAGCAGTACTTC. Translated, it gives CASSPPGQGIEQYF. V and J are TRBV7-8 and TRBJ2-7, with 10 positions matching TRBD1. The CDR3 sequence is 14 residues long. V trimming: 6 bases; J trimming: 6 bases; junction bases outside the gene matches: 8. CDR1 is SGHVS, CDR2 FQNEAQ, per germline.

The chain combines TRBV10-1 with TRBJ1-5; D unresolved. V lost 2 bases, J lost 9 bases, and 11 bases lay in between. The germline CDR1 and CDR2 sequences are WNHNN and SYGVQD (reference sequence). The CDR3 is made up of 13 amino acids. Here the CDR3 reads CASSEGSAGPQHF. CDR3 sequence (DNA): TGCGCCAGCAGTGAGGGGTCGGCGGGGCCCCAGCATTTT.

This clone was recorded a few times. This chain links TRBV11-3 with TRBJ1-2; 7 nucleotides line up with TRBD1. Germline CDR1 reads SGHNT; CDR2 reads YENEEA. V trimming: 5 bases; J trimming: 4 bases; junction bases outside the gene matches: 10. The CDR3 has 15 amino acids. CDR3 nucleotide sequence: TGTGCCAGCAGCGCCAGACAGGGTGCGGGCTATGGCTACACCTTC. Translated: CASSARQGAGYGYTF.

This CDR3 is CSVGTGLSNQPQHF. In DNA form, the CDR3 reads TGCAGCGTTGGGACAGGGCTTAGCAATCAGCCCCAGCATTTT. The chain joins TRBV29-1 to TRBJ1-5, with TRBD1 matching 8 bases. V shed 4 bases and J 0 bases; nucleotides not matched to a gene: 2. Germline V gene lookup returns CDR1 SQVTM and CDR2 ANQGSEA. CDR3 size: 14 residues.

The chain carries TRBV4-1 and TRBJ2-7; 9 bases match TRBD1. The CDR3 totals 13 residues. J lost 7 bases, V lost 3 bases, and 4 bases had no gene match. Germline V gives CDR1 MGHRA, CDR2 YSYEKL. The CDR3 spells CASSQTGGWEQYF. The CDR3 nucleotides are TGCGCCAGCAGCCAGACAGGGGGGTGGGAGCAGTACTTC.

This clone was detected a few times. The chain carries TRBV30 and TRBJ1-2; possibly TRBD1 for D (6 bases). Germline V gives CDR1 GTSNPN, CDR2 SVGIG (reference sequence). The V end was cut by 1 base, the J end by 8 bases, with 14 bases between. The CDR3 spans 13 residues. Here the CDR3 reads CAWSDRQDRGYTF. The CDR3 region has the DNA TGTGCCTGGAGTGACCGACAGGATCGAGGCTACACCTTC. The full variable domain, rest sourced from reference TRBV30 and TRBJ1-2, is SQTIHQWPATLVQPVGSPLSLECTVEGTSNPNLYWYRQAAGRGLQLLFYSVGIGQISSEVPQNLSASRPQDRQFILSSKKLLLSDSGFYLCAWSDRQDRGYTFGSGTRLTVV.

Details on this clone: In the same sample, other DNA sequences code for this CDR3. The rearrangement joins TRBV27 to TRBJ1-3; tentatively, D is TRBD1 (5 bases). The germline V gene encodes CDR1 MNHEY and CDR2 SMNVEV (reference sequence). The CDR3 extends over 15 amino acids. Trimming stripped 2 bases from V and 0 bases from J, with 8 bases between. CDR3: CASSLTGVSGNTIYF. CDR3 coding DNA: TGTGCCAGCAGTTTAACAGGAGTCTCTGGAAACACCATATATTTT.

V usage is TRBV18 and J usage is TRBJ1-2; 9 bases are a match to TRBD1. This CDR3 has 13 residues. CDR1 and CDR2 (germline): KGHSH, LQKENI. With V trimmed by 5 bases and J by 6 bases, 4 bases remained unmatched. The CDR3 DNA reads as TGTGCCAGCTCAGGACAGGGGAACGATGGCTACACCTTC. Its protein is CASSGQGNDGYTF.

This clone was seen once. The rearrangement uses TRBV27 and TRBJ2-7; D unresolved. The germline CDR1 and CDR2 sequences are MNHEY and SMNVEV (reference sequence). Deletions cut 3 bases from V and 2 bases from J, with 8 bases between. The CDR3 runs 13 residues. The CDR3 DNA follows: TGTGCCAGCAGTTTGGGCAGAACCTACGAGCAGTACTTC. Protein product: CASSLGRTYEQYF.

The V call is TRBV4-1, the J call TRBJ2-1, with 11 positions matching TRBD2. Germline CDR1 is MGHRA and CDR2 is YSYEKL. With 6 bases clipped from V and 5 bases from J, the junction kept 12 bases outside the gene matches. There are 17 residues in the CDR3. The DNA for the CDR3 is TGCGCCAGCAGACTAGCGGGAGTCGGGTTAAAAAACAATGAGCAGTTCTTC. It is translated as CASRLAGVGLKNNEQFF.

Written as DNA, the CDR3 is TGCGCCAGCAGCCAAGGAGCTAGCGGGTGGGTGGATACGCAGTATTTT. This codes for CASSQGASGWVDTQYF. This chain links TRBV4-1 with TRBJ2-3; 8 nucleotides line up with TRBD2. CDR3 length: 16 residues. J was trimmed by 6 bases and V by 1 base; bases with no gene match: 9. Germline V gene sequence: CDR1 MGHRA, CDR2 YSYEKL.

The CDR3 coding sequence is TGTGCCAGCAGTGAGATAGTCCAGGCCTATGGCTACACCTTC. Protein sequence: CASSEIVQAYGYTF. The rearrangement links TRBV6-1 to TRBJ1-2; no definite D call. V was cut by 3 bases and J by 4 bases, with 12 bases left in between. This CDR3 is 14 amino acids long. Per the germline V gene, CDR1 is MNHNS and CDR2 is SASEGT.

The rearrangement uses TRBV7-2 and TRBJ2-3; weak D call: TRBD2 (6 bases). Germline loops: CDR1 SGHTA, CDR2 FQGNSA. The CDR3 totals 18 residues. Trimming took 0 bases from V and 2 from J, leaving 18 bases between them. For the CDR3, the DNA is TGTGCCAGCAGCTTAGCATGGGAGCGGGCCAGCTACACAGATACGCAGTATTTT. It translates to CASSLAWERASYTDTQYF.

As regards this clone: Other DNA sequences from this sample encode an identical CDR3 as well. This chain joins TRBV30 and TRBJ1-1, with D unclear. Trimming shortened V by 0 bases and J by 2 bases, and 7 bases separated the two germline ends. CDR3 length: 13 amino acids. The germline V gene has CDR1 GTSNPN and CDR2 SVGIG (reference sequence). CDR3 sequence: CAWSVRGNTEAFF. The CDR3 DNA follows: TGTGCCTGGAGTGTACGAGGAAACACTGAAGCTTTCTTT. The variable domain in full, completed from reference TRBV30 and TRBJ1-1, reads SQTIHQWPATLVQPVGSPLSLECTVEGTSNPNLYWYRQAAGRGLQLLFYSVGIGQISSEVPQNLSASRPQDRQFILSSKKLLLSDSGFYLCAWSVRGNTEAFFGQGTRLTVV.

J is TRBJ2-5 and V is TRBV19; 9 bases map to TRBD1. V lost 4 bases to trimming and J lost 5 bases; unmatched junction nucleotides: 8. This CDR3 has 15 residues. The germline V gene encodes CDR1 LNHDA and CDR2 SQIVND (reference sequence). In DNA, the CDR3 is TGTGCCAGTAGTACTACAGGGGGCATTTCGGAGACCCAGTACTTC. Amino acid sequence: CASSTTGGISETQYF.

Only one count was recorded for this clone. CDR3 coding DNA: TGTGCCAGCAGCCGGACTAGCGGATCCTACAATGAGCAGTTCTTC. Its protein product is CASSRTSGSYNEQFF. The chain joins TRBV6-1 to TRBJ2-1, with 10 bases that match TRBD2. CDR3 length equals 15 residues. The V gene's germline CDR1 is MNHNS and CDR2 SASEGT. The V and J ends lost 6 bases and 1 base, in that order; junction bases with no gene match: 3.

CDR3 in amino acids: CSVDRNYEQYF. The CDR3, as DNA: TGCAGCGTGGACAGGAACTACGAGCAGTACTTC. The chain recombines TRBV29-1 with TRBJ2-7; TRBD1 aligns across 7 bases. The CDR3 contains 11 residues. CDR1 SQVTM and CDR2 ANQGSEA come from the germline V gene. The V segment lost 6 bases and the J segment 3 bases; nucleotides outside the gene matches: 2.

The genes are TRBV5-1 and TRBJ2-1; 13 positions match TRBD2. The germline V gene has CDR1 SGHRS and CDR2 YFSETQ. V was clipped by 4 bases and J by 5 bases; unmatched bases: 3. The CDR3 covers 15 residues. As DNA, the CDR3 is TGCGCCAGCAGCCCGGGACTAGCGGGGAACAATGAGCAGTTCTTC. It is translated as CASSPGLAGNNEQFF. The complete variable domain, with remaining parts taken from reference TRBV5-1 and TRBJ2-1, reads KAGVTQTPRYLIKTRGQQVTLSCSPISGHRSVSWYQQTPGQGLQFLFEYFSETQRNKGNFPGRFSGRQFSNSRSEMNVSTLELGDSALYLCASSPGLAGNNEQFFGPGTRLTVL.

This chain connects TRBV7-9 to TRBJ1-2, with D uncertain. The V end was cut by 5 bases, the J end by 0 bases, with 16 bases between. Germline CDR1 is SEHNR and CDR2 is FQNEAQ (reference sequence). This CDR3 spans 16 amino acids. The CDR3 here is CASSPLSLAPNYGYTF. The DNA of the CDR3 is TGTGCCAGCAGCCCCTTGTCATTGGCCCCTAACTATGGCTACACCTTC. The whole variable domain, filled in from reference TRBV7-9 and TRBJ1-2, reads DTGVSQNPRHKITKRGQNVTFRCDPISEHNRLYWYRQTLGQGPEFLTYFQNEAQLEKSRLLSDRFSAERPKGSFSTLEIQRTEQGDSAMYLCASSPLSLAPNYGYTFGSGTRLTVV.

The V and J genes are TRBV5-6 and TRBJ1-3; D uncertain. The CDR3 has 16 amino acids. From germline, CDR1 is SGHDT and CDR2 YYEEEE. The V and J ends lost 0 bases and 0 bases respectively, with 10 bases between them. CDR3 in DNA: TGTGCCAGCAGCTTGGAAAACGCGCACTCTGGAAACACCATATATTTT. It translates to CASSLENAHSGNTIYF.

This clone was observed a single time. The V and J genes are TRBV6-5 and TRBJ2-1; 8 bases map to TRBD2. The CDR3 is 15 amino acids. The ends lost 2 bases at V and 4 bases at J; junction bases unmatched: 4. Germline V gene data show CDR1 as MNHEY and CDR2 as SVGAGI. CDR3 sequence (DNA): TGTGCCAGCAGTTACATCGGGGGGGAATACAATGAGCAGTTCTTC. Amino acids: CASSYIGGEYNEQFF.